This T cell receptor (beta chain) came from a study of blood T cell repertoires in COVID-19 (dated by TCRdb to 2020 to 2022). About the full investigation: The collaborator samples originated in the United States, Italy and Spain and spanned the acute and convalescent phases of COVID-19. Subjects who had been exposed to COVID-19, were actively infected with it, or had recovered from it provided the deeply sampled blood TCRbeta repertoires that made up the dataset. Samples came from the ongoing ImmuneRACE study (first 160 participants) plus 1,254 subjects from 6 global collaborators. The material from the prospective study consisted of cDNA or gDNA derived from T cells, B-cell-depleted T cells, or PBMCs. Sample metadata almost always included a de-identified subject ID, COVID-19 status, age in years and sex. The repertoires were released in a freely available public database meant as a resource for research on the immune response to SARS-CoV-2. Where available, HLA class I and class II types were obtained from metadata supplied by the sample provider rather than from assay-based typing. Results the study describes overall, beyond this receptor: The amount of clinical and demographic metadata varied by source and participant and was provided uncurated.

Remarks on this clone: It has no known antigen specificity. No base-level quality is on record; no much larger clone is a single base apart.

TCRbeta CDR3 regions were amplified from genomic DNA by means of the immunoSEQ Assay, a bias-controlled multiplex PCR. Concerning the study's data processing: The number of nucleated cells in each sample was estimated from the amplification of reference gene primers within the assay. To quantify the absolute abundance of each unique TCRbeta CDR3 rearrangement, sequence reads were collapsed and filtered. For each sample, productive Simpson clonality was calculated by taking the square root of Simpson's diversity index across productive rearrangements. Entries here come from immuneACCESS through TCRdb and include only in-frame sequences with V and J called. Some clones fail to appear in such tables; in the studies checked, an unresolved V gene covers under half of the shortfall, and the cause of the remainder is unknown. V, J and clone size were drawn from that table, and D and trimming were deduced from the DNA. For this sample the table gives about 83,000 clones, of which about 87% were detected only once. 8% of the sample comes from the top ten.

Collaborating institutions collected whole blood in K2EDTA tubes following their own protocols. For TCRbeta analysis, collaborators shipped samples as frozen whole blood, isolated PBMCs, or DNA extracted from either of those sample types. Input material: peripheral blood. The sequence was collected from a man older than 75 with active or convalescent COVID-19.

The nucleotide sequence reads as follows: TGTGCCAGCTCAGGACTCTACGGGGAAAAACTGTTTTTT. It is translated as CASSGLYGEKLFF. The rearranged chain carries TRBV18 and TRBJ1-4; confidence is insufficient to name the D gene. The germline V gene gives CDR1 as KGHSH and CDR2 as LQKENI. The CDR3 has 13 amino acids, counting the end cysteine and phenylalanine. Just the 39-base CDR3 DNA is kept, in frame starting at base 1. V is reduced by 5 bases and J by 8 bases, leaving a spacing of 12 bases between them.